This is a list of T cell receptor beta chains from one sample in a study of cytomegalovirus exposure and HLA in healthy donors. The protocol was immunoSEQ multiplex PCR, while the TCRdb copy is restricted to in-frame clones and leaves out a portion. The sample lists around 160,000 clones, under 95% seen once, with 3% to 3.5% in the top ten. The sample was PBMCs. Source of these receptors: a woman between 18 and 30 years old in good health and CMV-seropositive. Each CDR3 is given with its conserved first and last residue. D genes are given only for firm matches. Where a row states a size, it is once, few, many or the class of an expanded clone; other rows omit it.

. | TRBJ1-4 | . | TRBV6-1 | CASSERGSEKLFF | TGTGCCAGCAGTGAAAGGGGTAGTGAAAAACTGTTTTTT
. | TRBJ2-4 | . | TRBV15 | CATSNSDIQYF | TGTGCCACCAGTAATTCGGACATTCAGTACTTC
. | TRBJ2-7 | TRBD1 | TRBV14 | CASSPSRTGLGEQYF | TGTGCCAGCAGCCCGTCAAGGACAGGGCTAGGGGAGCAGTACTTC
. | TRBJ2-6 | . | TRBV5-6 | CASSLVQNPSGANVLTF | TGTGCCAGCAGCTTAGTACAGAATCCCTCTGGGGCCAACGTCCTGACTTTC
. | TRBJ1-4 | . | TRBV2 | CASSAHGTNNEKLFF | TGTGCCAGCAGTGCCCACGGGACAAATAATGAAAAACTGTTTTTT
few | TRBJ2-7 | . | TRBV2 | CASSALSEQYF | TGTGCCAGCAGTGCGTTGAGCGAGCAGTACTTC
. | TRBJ2-7 | TRBD1 | TRBV28 | CASSLIGTGGMSKRYEQYF | TGTGCCAGCAGTCTGATAGGGACAGGGGGCATGTCGAAACGATACGAGCAGTACTTC
. | TRBJ2-3 | TRBD2 | TRBV4-2 | CASSRAGTIRTDTQYF | TGTGCCAGCAGCCGAGCCGGGACTATACGCACAGATACGCAGTATTTT
. | TRBJ1-1 | TRBD1 | TRBV6-1 | CASRGQGPNTEAFF | TGTGCCAGCAGGGGACAGGGTCCGAACACTGAAGCTTTCTTT
. | TRBJ2-5 | . | TRBV7-2 | CASSLIARETQYF | TGTGCCAGCAGCTTAATAGCAAGGGAGACCCAGTACTTC
. | TRBJ2-7 | . | TRBV28 | CASRKTAAYEQYF | TGTGCCAGCAGAAAGACAGCCGCCTACGAGCAGTACTTC
once | TRBJ2-3 | TRBD2 | TRBV19 | CASRSALGSGRGDTQYF | TGTGCCAGTAGGTCGGCTTTGGGTAGCGGGAGAGGAGATACGCAGTATTTT
. | TRBJ2-7 | . | TRBV21-1 | CASSSHGSGRPRSYEQYF | TGTGCCAGCAGCAGCCACGGTAGCGGGAGGCCCCGCTCCTACGAGCAGTACTTC